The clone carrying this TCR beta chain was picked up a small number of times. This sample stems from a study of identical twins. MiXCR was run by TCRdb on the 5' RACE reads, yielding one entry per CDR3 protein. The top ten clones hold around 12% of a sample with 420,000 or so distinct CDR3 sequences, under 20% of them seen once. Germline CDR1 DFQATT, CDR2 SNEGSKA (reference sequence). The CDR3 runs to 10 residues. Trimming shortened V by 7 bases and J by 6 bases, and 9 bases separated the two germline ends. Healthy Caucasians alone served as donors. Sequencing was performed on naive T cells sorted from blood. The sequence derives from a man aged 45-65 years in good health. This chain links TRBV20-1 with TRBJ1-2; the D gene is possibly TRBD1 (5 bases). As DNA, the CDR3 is TGCAGTGTCTGGGGGGATGGCTACACCTTC. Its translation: CSVWGDGYTF.